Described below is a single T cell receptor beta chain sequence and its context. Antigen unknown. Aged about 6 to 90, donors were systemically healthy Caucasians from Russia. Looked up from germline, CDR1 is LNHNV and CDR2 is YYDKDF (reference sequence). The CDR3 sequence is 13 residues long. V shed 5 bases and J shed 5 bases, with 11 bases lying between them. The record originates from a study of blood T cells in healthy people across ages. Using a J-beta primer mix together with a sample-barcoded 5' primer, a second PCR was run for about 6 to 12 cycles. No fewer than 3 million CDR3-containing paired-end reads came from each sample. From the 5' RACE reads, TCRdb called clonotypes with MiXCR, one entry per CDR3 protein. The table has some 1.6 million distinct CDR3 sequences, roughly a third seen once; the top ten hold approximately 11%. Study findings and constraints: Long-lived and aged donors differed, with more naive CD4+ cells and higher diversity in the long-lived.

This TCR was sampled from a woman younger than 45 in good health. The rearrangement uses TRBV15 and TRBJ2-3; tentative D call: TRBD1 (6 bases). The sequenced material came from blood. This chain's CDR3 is CATSGSGVDTQYF. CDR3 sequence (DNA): TGTGCCACCAGCGGATCAGGGGTAGATACGCAGTATTTT.